Given below is one T cell receptor beta chain in context. The table came from immunoSEQ multiplex PCR; TCRdb's copy has only in-frame clones and leaves some out. The sample comprises tens of thousands of clones, 90% to 95% of which are singletons, and 7.8% rests with the top ten. CDR1 LNHDA and CDR2 SQIVND come from the germline V gene (reference sequence). Trimming pared 2 bases from V and 6 bases from J, leaving 10 bases between. This CDR3 spans 14 amino acids. These data originate in a study of T cell changes during pregnancy in multiple sclerosis. The source is a female donor with multiple sclerosis, enrolled in a pregnancy study. J is TRBJ2-2 and V is TRBV19; D gene uncertain. Sequencing was performed on CD8+ T cells from peripheral blood mononuclear cells, taken before pregnancy. The CDR3 DNA is TGTGCCAGTAGTATAACCCCCGCGGCCGGGGAGCTGTTTTTT. Translated: CASSITPAAGELFF. Using reference TRBV19 and TRBJ2-2 for the parts outside the CDR3, the full variable domain is DGGITQSPKYLFRKEGQNVTLSCEQNLNHDAMYWYRQDPGQGLRLIYYSQIVNDFQKGDIAEGYSVSREKKESFPLTVTSAQKNPTAFYLCASSITPAAGELFFGEGSRLTVL.